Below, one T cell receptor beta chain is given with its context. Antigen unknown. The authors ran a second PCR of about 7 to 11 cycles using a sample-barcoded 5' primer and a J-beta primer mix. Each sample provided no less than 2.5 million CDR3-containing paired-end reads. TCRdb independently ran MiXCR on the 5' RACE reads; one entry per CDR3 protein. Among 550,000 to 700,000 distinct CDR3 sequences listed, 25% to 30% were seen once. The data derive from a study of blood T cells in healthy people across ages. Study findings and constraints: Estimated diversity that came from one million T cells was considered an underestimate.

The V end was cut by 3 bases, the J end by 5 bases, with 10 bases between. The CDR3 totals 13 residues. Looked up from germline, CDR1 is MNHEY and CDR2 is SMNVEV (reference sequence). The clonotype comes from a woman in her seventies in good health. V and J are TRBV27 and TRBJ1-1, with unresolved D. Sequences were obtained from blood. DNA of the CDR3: TGTGCCAGCAGTTTCTACCTGAGTACTGAAGCTTTCTTT. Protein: CASSFYLSTEAFF.